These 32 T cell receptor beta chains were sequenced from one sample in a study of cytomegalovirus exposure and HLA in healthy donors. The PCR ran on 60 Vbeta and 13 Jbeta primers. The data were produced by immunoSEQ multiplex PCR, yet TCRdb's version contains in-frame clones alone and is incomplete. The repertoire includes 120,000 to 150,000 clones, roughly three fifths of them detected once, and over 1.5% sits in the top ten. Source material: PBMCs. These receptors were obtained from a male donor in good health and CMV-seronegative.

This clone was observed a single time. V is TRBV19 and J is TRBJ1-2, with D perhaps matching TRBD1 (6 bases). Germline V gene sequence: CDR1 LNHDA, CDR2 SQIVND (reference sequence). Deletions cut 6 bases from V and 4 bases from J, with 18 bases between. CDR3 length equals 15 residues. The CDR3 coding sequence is TGTGCCAGTAGAAAATCAGGGACACCCCTCTATGGCTACACCTTC. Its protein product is CASRKSGTPLYGYTF.

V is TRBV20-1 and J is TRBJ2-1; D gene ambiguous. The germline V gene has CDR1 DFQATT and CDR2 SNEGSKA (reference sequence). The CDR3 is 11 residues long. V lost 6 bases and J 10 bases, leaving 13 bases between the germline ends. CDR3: CSARHPFEQFF. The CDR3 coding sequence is TGCAGTGCGCGGCACCCCTTCGAGCAGTTCTTC.

The CDR3 region is CASSYNRGISSYEQYF. The CDR3 DNA reads TGTGCCAGCAGTTACAATAGGGGGATTAGCTCCTACGAGCAGTACTTC. The chain couples TRBV6-5 to TRBJ2-7; possibly TRBD1 for D (6 bases). V shed 2 bases and J shed 0 bases, with 14 bases lying between them. Germline values: CDR1 MNHEY, CDR2 SVGAGI. The CDR3 runs 16 residues.

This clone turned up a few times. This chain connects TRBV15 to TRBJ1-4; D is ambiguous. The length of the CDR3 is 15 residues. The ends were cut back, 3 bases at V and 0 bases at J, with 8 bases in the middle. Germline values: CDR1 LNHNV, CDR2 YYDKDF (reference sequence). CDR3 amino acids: CATSSLAATNEKLFF. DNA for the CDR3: TGTGCCACCAGCAGCCTGGCAGCAACTAATGAAAAACTGTTTTTT.

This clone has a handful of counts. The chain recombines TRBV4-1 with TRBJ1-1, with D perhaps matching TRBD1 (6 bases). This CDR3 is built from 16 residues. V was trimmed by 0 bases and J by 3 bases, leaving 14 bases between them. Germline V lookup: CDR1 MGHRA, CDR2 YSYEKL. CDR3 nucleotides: TGCGCCAGCAGCCAAGAGGGGGCGCGGGGGGACACTGAAGCTTTCTTT. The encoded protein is CASSQEGARGDTEAFF.

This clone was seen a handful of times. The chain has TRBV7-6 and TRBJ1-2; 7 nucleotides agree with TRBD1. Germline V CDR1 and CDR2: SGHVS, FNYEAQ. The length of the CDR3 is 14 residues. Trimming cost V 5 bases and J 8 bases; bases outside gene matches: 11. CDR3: CASSPSQGERGYTF. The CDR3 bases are TGTGCCAGCAGCCCCAGCCAGGGGGAAAGGGGCTACACCTTC. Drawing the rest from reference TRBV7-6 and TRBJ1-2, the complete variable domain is GAGVSQSPRYKVTKRGQDVALRCDPISGHVSLYWYRQALGQGPEFLTYFNYEAQQDKSGLPNDRFSAERPEGSISTLTIQRTEQRDSAMYRCASSPSQGERGYTFGSGTRLTVV.

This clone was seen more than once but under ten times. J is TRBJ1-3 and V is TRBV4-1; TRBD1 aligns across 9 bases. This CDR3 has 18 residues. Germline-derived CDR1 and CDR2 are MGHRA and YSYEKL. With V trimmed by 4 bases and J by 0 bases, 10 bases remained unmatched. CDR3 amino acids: CASSPGTGRISSGNTIYF. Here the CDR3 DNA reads TGCGCCAGCAGCCCCGGGACAGGGCGAATAAGCTCTGGAAACACCATATATTTT.

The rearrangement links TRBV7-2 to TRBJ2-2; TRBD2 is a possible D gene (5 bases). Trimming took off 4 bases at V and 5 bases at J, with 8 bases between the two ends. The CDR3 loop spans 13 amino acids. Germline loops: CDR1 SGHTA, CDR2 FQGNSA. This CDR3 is CASSSRGTGELFF. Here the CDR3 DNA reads TGTGCCAGCAGCTCACGAGGGACCGGGGAGCTGTTTTTT.

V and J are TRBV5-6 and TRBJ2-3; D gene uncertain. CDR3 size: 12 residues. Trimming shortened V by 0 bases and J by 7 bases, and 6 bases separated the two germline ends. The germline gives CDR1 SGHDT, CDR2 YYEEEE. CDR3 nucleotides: TGTGCCAGCAGCTTGGCCAAGCATACGCAGTATTTT. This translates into CASSLAKHTQYF.

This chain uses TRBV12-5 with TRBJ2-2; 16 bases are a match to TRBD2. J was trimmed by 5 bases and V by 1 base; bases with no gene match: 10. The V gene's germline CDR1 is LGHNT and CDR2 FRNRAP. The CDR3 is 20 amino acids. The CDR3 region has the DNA TGTGCTAGTGGTTTGGCTAAACCGGGACTAGCGGGGGGGCGTACCGGGGAGCTGTTTTTT. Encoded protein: CASGLAKPGLAGGRTGELFF.

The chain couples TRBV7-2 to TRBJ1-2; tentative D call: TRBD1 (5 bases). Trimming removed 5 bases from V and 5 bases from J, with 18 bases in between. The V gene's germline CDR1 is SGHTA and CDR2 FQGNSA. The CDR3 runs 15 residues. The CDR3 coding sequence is TGTGCCAGCAGCCCAGACGGCAGACAGATTTATGGCTACACCTTC. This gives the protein CASSPDGRQIYGYTF.

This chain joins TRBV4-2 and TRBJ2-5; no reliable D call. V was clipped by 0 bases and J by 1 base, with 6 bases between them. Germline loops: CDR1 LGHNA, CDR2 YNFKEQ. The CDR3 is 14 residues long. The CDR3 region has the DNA TGTGCCAGCAGCCAAGAAACAGTCCAAGAGACCCAGTACTTC. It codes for CASSQETVQETQYF.

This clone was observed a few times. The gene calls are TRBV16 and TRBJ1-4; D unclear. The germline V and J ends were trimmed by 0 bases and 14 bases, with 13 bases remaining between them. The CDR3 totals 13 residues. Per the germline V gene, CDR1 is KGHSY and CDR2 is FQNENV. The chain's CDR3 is CASSQSFLGSLFF. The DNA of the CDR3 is TGTGCCAGCAGCCAATCCTTTTTGGGGAGTCTGTTTTTT.

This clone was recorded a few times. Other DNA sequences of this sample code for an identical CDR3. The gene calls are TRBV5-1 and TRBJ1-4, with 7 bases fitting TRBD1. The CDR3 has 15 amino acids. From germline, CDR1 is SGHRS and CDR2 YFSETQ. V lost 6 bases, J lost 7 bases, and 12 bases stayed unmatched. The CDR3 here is CASTLEGASSEKLFF. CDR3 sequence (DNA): TGCGCCAGCACCCTTGAGGGGGCAAGTAGTGAAAAACTGTTTTTT.

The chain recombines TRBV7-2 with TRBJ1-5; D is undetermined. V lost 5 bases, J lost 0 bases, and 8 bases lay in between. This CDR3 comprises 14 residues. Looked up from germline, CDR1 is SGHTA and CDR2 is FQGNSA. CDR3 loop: CASSATNSNQPQHF. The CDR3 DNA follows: TGTGCCAGCAGCGCGACAAATAGCAATCAGCCCCAGCATTTT.

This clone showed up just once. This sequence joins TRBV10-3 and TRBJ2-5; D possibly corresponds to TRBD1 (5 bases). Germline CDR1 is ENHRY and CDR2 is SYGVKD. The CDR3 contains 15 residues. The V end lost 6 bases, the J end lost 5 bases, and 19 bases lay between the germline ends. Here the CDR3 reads CAIRQELGVRETQYF. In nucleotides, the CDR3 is TGTGCCATCAGGCAGGAGCTAGGGGTTCGGGAGACCCAGTACTTC.

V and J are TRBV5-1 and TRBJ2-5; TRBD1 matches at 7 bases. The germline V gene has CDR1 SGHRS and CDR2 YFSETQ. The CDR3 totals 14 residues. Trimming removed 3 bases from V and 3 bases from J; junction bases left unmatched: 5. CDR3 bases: TGCGCCAGCAGCTCTGGGACAGCAAAAGAGACCCAGTACTTC. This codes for CASSSGTAKETQYF. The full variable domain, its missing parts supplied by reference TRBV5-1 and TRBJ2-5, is KAGVTQTPRYLIKTRGQQVTLSCSPISGHRSVSWYQQTPGQGLQFLFEYFSETQRNKGNFPGRFSGRQFSNSRSEMNVSTLELGDSALYLCASSSGTAKETQYFGPGTRLLVL.

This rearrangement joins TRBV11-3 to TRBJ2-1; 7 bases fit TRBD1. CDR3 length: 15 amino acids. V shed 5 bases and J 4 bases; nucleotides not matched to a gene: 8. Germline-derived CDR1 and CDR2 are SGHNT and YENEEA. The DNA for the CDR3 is TGTGCCAGCAGCACTAGACAGGGAAGGTACAATGAGCAGTTCTTC. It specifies CASSTRQGRYNEQFF.

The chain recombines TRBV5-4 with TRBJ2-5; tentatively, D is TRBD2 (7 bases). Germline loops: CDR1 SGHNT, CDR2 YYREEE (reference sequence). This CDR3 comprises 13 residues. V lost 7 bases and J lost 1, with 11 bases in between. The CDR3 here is CASSGEGQETQYF. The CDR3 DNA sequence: TGTGCCAGCTCAGGGGAGGGCCAAGAGACCCAGTACTTC.

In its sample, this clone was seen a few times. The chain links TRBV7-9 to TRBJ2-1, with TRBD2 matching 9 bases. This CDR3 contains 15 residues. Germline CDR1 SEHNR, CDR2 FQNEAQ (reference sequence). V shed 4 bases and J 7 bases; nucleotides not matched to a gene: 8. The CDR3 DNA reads TGTGCCAGCAGCTACCCAGCGGGGGGTATAAATGAGCAGTTCTTC. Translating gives CASSYPAGGINEQFF.

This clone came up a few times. This CDR3 is CASSPDRDNEQFF. The CDR3 nucleotides read TGTGCCAGCTCACCGGACAGGGACAATGAGCAGTTCTTC. This sequence joins TRBV18 and TRBJ2-1, with 8 bases fitting TRBD1. Germline V lookup: CDR1 KGHSH, CDR2 LQKENI. The CDR3 length is 13 residues. Unmatched junction bases numbered 0, after V lost 3 bases and J lost 5 bases.

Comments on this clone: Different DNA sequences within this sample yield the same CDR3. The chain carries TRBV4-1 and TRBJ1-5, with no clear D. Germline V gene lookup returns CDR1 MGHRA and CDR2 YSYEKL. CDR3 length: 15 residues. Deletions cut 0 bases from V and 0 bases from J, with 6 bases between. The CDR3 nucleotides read TGCGCCAGCAGCCAAGATCGGTATAGCAATCAGCCCCAGCATTTT. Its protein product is CASSQDRYSNQPQHF.

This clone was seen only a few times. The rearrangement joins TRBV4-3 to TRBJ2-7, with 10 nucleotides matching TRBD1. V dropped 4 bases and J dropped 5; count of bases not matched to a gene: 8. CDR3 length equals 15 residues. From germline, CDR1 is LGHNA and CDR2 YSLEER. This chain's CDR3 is CASSRSRGTGDEQYF. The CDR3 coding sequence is TGCGCCAGCAGCCGAAGCCGTGGGACAGGGGACGAGCAGTACTTC.

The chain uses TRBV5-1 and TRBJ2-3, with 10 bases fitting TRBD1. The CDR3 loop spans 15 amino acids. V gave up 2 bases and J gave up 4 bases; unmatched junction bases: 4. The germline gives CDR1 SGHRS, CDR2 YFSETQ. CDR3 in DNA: TGCGCCAGCAGCTTCTCCGGGACAGGGGCAGATACGCAGTATTTT. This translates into CASSFSGTGADTQYF.

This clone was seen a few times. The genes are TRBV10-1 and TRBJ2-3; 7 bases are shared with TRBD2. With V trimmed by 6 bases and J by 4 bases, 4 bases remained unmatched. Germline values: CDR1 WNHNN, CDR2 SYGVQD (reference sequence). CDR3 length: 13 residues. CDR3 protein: CASRAGLADTQYF. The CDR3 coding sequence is TGCGCCAGCAGAGCGGGGCTCGCAGATACGCAGTATTTT.

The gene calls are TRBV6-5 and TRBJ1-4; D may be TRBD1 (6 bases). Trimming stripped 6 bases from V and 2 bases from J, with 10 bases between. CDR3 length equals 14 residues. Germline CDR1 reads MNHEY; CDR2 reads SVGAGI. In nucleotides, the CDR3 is TGTGCCAGCAGACAGGGAATCACTAATGAAAAACTGTTTTTT. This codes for CASRQGITNEKLFF.

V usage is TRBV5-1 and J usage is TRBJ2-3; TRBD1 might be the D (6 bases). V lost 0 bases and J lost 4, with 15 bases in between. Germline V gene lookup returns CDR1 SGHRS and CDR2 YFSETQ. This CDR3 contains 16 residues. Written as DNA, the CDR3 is TGCGCCAGCAGCTTGGATTTACAGGGTGGCGCAGATACGCAGTATTTT. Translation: CASSLDLQGGADTQYF.

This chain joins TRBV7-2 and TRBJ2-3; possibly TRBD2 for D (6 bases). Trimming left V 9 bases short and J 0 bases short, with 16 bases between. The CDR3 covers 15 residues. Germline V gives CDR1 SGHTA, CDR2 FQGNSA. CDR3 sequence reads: CASSVVAESTDTQYF. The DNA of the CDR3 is TGTGCCAGTTCGGTAGTAGCGGAGAGCACAGATACGCAGTATTTT.

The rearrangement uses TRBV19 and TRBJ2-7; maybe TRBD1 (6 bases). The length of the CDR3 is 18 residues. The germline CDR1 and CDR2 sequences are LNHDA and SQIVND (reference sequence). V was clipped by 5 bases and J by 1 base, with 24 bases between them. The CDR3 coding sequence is TGTGCCAGTAGTGTCGGACAGACTACTACACACACTTCCTACGAGCAGTACTTC. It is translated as CASSVGQTTTHTSYEQYF.

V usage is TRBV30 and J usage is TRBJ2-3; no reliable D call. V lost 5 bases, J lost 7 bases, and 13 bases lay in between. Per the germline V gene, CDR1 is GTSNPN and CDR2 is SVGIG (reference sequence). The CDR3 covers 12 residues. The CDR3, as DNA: TGTGCCTGGCGGGTTCCTCCCAATACGCAGTATTTT. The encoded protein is CAWRVPPNTQYF.

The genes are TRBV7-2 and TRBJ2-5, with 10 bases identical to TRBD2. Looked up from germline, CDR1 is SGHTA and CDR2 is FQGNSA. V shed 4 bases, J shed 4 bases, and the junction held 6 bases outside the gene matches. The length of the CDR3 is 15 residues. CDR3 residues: CASSSKRGGGETQYF. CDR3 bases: TGTGCCAGCAGCTCGAAGCGGGGGGGCGGAGAGACCCAGTACTTC.

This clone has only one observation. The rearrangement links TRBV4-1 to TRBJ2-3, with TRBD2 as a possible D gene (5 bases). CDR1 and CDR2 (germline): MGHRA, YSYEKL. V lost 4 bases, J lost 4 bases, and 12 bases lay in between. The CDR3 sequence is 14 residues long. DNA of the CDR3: TGCGCCAGCAGCCCCCCCGGCGGGCCAGATACGCAGTATTTT. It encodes CASSPPGGPDTQYF.